This T cell receptor (beta chain) was observed in a study of blood T cells in healthy people across ages. Overall study findings and caveats: The lack of PBMC sorting stopped any conclusive naive versus antigen-experienced comparison. Roughly linear declines in TCR beta diversity per million T cells occurred with age.

For this clonotype: Its antigen is undetermined.

A sample-barcoded 5' primer and a J-beta primer mix were used in a second PCR of roughly 7 to 11 cycles. TCRdb recomputed calls from the 5' RACE reads with MiXCR, one row per CDR3 protein. Of 1.5 million to 1.8 million distinct CDR3 sequences listed, around 40% were seen once; the top ten hold around 4%. The sample taken for sequencing was blood. The clonotype originates from a woman under 30 in good health.

The CDR3 DNA sequence: TGTGCCAGCAGACTGCAGAAATTCTCCTACGAGCAGTACTTC. Translation: CASRLQKFSYEQYF. This chain connects TRBV27 to TRBJ2-7; D is unresolved. The V and J ends lost 6 bases and 0 bases respectively, with 12 bases between them. The length of the CDR3 is 14 residues. The germline CDR1 and CDR2 sequences are MNHEY and SMNVEV (reference sequence).